This T cell receptor beta chain was sequenced in a study of blood T cell repertoires in COVID-19. Germline values: CDR1 SEHNR, CDR2 FQNEAQ (reference sequence). Trimming cost V 5 bases and J 5 bases; bases outside gene matches: 7. The CDR3 has 14 amino acids. This clone has just one count. Using immunoSEQ multiplex PCR, the repertoire was profiled, and TCRdb retains in-frame clones only, with some absent. The sample consists of 150,000 to 200,000 clones, 87% of them appearing once. This clonotype was sampled from a man in his forties with active or convalescent COVID-19. J is TRBJ1-1 and V is TRBV7-9; 8 bases are a match to TRBD1. The material sequenced was peripheral blood. The chain's CDR3 is CASSPIQGGTEAFF. The DNA of the CDR3 is TGTGCCAGCAGCCCGATACAGGGGGGGACTGAAGCTTTCTTT.